Included here is one T cell receptor (beta chain) sequence, with context. Its antigen is not known. This specimen belongs to a study of cytomegalovirus exposure and HLA in healthy donors. Findings of the study overall: Most TCR sequences were seen very rarely across donors, but some public TCRs occurred in many. Several of the most significant clusters were apparently associated with common viral pathogens in a later analysis.

The study ran its PCR with 60 Vbeta and 13 Jbeta primers. Clones were sequenced by immunoSEQ multiplex PCR, and TCRdb holds only the in-frame ones, with some missing. The sample lists about 90,000 clones, 62% occurring once. This receptor was taken from a woman in her twenties or thirties in good health and CMV-seropositive. Sequencing was done on a sample of PBMCs.

In nucleotides, the CDR3 is TGTGCCAGCAGCGTAGGGCAGGGGGGACATACGCAGTATTTT. Residues: CASSVGQGGHTQYF. This chain joins TRBV9 and TRBJ2-3; weak D call: TRBD1 (7 bases). Per germline, CDR1 SGDLS and CDR2 YYNGEE. The V end was cut by 0 bases, the J end by 7 bases, with 12 bases between. CDR3 size: 14 residues.